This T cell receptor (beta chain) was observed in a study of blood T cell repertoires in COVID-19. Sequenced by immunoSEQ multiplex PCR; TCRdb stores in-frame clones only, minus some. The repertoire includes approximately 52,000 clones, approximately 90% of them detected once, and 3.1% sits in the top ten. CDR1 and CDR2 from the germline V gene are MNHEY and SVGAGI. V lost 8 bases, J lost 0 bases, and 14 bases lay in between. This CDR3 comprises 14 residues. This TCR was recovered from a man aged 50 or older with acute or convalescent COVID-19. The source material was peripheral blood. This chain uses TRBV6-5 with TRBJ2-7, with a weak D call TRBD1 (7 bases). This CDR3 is CASAAGGSSYEQYF. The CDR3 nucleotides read TGTGCCAGCGCCGCAGGGGGGAGCTCCTACGAGCAGTACTTC.